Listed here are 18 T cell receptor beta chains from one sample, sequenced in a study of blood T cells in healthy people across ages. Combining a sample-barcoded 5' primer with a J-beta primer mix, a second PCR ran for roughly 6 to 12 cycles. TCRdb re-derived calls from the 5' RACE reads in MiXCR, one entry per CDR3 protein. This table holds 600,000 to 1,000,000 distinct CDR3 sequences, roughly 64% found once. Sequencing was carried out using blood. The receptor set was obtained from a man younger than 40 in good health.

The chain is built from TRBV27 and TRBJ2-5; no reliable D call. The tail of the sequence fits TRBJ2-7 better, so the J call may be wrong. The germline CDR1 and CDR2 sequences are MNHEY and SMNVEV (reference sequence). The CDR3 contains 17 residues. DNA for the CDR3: TGTGCCAGCAGTTTAGTAGAGCCTCCCGGTCTGGGCTACGAGCAGTACTTC. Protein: CASSLVEPPGLGYEQYF.

Written as DNA, the CDR3 is TGTGCCAGCAGTCGAAATGTAGGGGCCTACGAGCAGTACTTC. Translating it yields CASSRNVGAYEQYF. The chain couples TRBV27 to TRBJ2-7, with D perhaps matching TRBD1 (5 bases). V lost 5 bases and J 2 bases, leaving 13 bases between the germline ends. CDR3 length: 14 amino acids. Looked up from germline, CDR1 is MNHEY and CDR2 is SMNVEV (reference sequence).

CDR3 protein: CASSLSTSGFYEQYF. In DNA form, the CDR3 reads TGTGCCAGCAGTTTATCAACTAGCGGTTTCTACGAGCAGTACTTC. The chain has TRBV27 and TRBJ2-5; 8 bases align to TRBD2. Gene TRBJ2-7 matches the end of the DNA better, so the J call may be wrong. This CDR3 has 15 amino acids. The germline V gene encodes CDR1 MNHEY and CDR2 SMNVEV (reference sequence).

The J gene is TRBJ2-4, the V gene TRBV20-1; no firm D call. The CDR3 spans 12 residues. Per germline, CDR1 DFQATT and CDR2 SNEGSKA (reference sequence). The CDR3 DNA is TGCAGCGGTGTTTCAGCAGGAAACATTCAGTACTTC. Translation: CSGVSAGNIQYF.

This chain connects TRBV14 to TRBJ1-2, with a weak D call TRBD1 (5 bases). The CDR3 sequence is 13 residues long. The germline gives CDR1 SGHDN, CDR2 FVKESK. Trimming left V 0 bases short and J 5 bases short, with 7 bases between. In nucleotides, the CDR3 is TGTGCCAGCAGCCAAGACAGGGAGTATGGCTACACCTTC. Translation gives CASSQDREYGYTF.

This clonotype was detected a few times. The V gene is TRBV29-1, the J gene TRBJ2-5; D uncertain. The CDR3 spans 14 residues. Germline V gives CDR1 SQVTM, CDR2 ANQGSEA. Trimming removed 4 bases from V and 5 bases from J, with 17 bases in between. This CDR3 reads CSVGSWQDGETQYF. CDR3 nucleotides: TGCAGCGTTGGAAGTTGGCAGGACGGGGAGACCCAGTACTTC.

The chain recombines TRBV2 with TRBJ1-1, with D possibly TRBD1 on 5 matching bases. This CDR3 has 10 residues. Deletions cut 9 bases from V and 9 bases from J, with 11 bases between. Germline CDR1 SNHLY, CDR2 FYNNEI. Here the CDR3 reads CARNQGKAFF. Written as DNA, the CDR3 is TGTGCCAGGAACCAGGGAAAAGCTTTCTTT.

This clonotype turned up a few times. The CDR3 is CSASTDNNYGYTF. The DNA of the CDR3 is TGCAGTGCTAGTACCGACAATAACTATGGCTACACCTTC. This chain links TRBV20-1 with TRBJ1-2; D ambiguous. Trimming cost V 3 bases and J 1 base, with 9 bases left between them. Germline-derived CDR1 and CDR2 are DFQATT and SNEGSKA (reference sequence). The CDR3 spans 13 residues.

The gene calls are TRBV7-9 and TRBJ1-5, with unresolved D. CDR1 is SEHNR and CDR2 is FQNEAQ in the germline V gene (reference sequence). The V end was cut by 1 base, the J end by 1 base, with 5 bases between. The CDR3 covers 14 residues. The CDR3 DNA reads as TGTGCCAGCAGCTTAGGGGAGAGCAATCAGCCCCAGCATTTT. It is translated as CASSLGESNQPQHF.

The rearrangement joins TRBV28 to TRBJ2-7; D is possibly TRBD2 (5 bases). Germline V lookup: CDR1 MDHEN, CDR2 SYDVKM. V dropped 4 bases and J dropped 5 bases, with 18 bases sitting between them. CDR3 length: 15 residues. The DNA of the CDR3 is TGTGCCAGCAGTTCCGCAGGCAGGAGGCGAGACGAGCAGTACTTC. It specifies CASSSAGRRRDEQYF.

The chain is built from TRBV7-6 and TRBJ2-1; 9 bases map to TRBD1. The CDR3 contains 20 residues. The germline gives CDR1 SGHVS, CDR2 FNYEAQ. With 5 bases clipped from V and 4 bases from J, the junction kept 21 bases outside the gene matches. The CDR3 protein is CASSNKGGDRVGWTYNEQFF. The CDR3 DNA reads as TGTGCCAGCAGCAATAAAGGGGGGGACAGGGTAGGGTGGACGTACAATGAGCAGTTCTTC.

The CDR3 sequence is CATSRVQDTQYF. In DNA, the CDR3 is TGTGCCACCAGCAGAGTTCAGGATACGCAGTATTTT. The gene calls are TRBV15 and TRBJ2-3; D is undetermined. Per germline, CDR1 LNHNV and CDR2 YYDKDF (reference sequence). Trimming shortened V by 1 base and J by 6 bases, and 5 bases separated the two germline ends. The CDR3 consists of 12 residues.

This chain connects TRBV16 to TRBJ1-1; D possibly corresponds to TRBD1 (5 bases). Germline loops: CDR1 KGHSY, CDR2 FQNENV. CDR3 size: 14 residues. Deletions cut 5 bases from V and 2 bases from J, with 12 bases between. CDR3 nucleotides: TGTGCCAGCAGCACGGATGGGGGAAACACTGAAGCTTTCTTT. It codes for CASSTDGGNTEAFF.

Here the CDR3 DNA reads TGTGCCAGCACCGCCGCAGGCGAGCAGTACTTC. It specifies CASTAAGEQYF. The chain employs TRBV12-3 or TRBV12-4 and TRBJ2-5; no definite D call. The end of the DNA is better explained by TRBJ2-7, so the J call may be wrong. The CDR3 extends over 11 amino acids.

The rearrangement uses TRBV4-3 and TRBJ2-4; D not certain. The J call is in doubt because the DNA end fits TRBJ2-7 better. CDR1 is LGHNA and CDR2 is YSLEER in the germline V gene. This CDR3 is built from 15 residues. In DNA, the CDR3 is TGCGCCAGCAGCCAAGAGGCGTTCAAACCCTACGAGCAGTACTTC. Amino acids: CASSQEAFKPYEQYF.

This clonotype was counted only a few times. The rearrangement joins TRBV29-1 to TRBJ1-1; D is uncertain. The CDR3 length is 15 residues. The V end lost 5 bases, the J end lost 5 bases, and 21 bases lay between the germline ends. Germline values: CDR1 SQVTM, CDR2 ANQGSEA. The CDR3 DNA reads TGCAGCGTTTTAGGTACCGACCGGGGAGAAACTGAAGCTTTCTTT. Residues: CSVLGTDRGETEAFF.

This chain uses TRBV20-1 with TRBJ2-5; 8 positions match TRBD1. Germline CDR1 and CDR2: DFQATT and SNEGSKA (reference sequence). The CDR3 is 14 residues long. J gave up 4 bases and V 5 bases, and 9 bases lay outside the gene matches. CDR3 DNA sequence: TGCAGTGCTCCGGACAGGGCGTTAGCAGAGACCCAGTACTTC. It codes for CSAPDRALAETQYF.

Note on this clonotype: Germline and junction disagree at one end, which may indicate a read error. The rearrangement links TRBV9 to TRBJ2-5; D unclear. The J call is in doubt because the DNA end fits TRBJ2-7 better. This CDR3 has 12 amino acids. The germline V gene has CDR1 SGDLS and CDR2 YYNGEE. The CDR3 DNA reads TGTGTCAGCAGCGTCTCAGACGGCGAGCAGTACTTC. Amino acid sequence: CVSSVSDGEQYF.